This TCR beta chain was identified during a study of blood T cell repertoires in COVID-19. Researchers sorted participants into cohorts using their self-reported clinical history. Trimming stripped 0 bases from V and 6 bases from J, with 15 bases between. CDR3 length: 16 residues. The germline V gene encodes CDR1 SGHRS and CDR2 YFSETQ. In the original workflow: The authors estimated nucleated cell counts from reference gene primer amplification. The repertoire was sequenced with immunoSEQ multiplex PCR; TCRdb's copy has only in-frame clones and lacks some. V and J calls and clone size are copied from that table; D and trimming were computed from the DNA. This table has 380,000 or so clones, over 75% appearing once.

The chain uses TRBV5-1 and TRBJ2-2, with D possibly TRBD1 on 5 matching bases. The sequencing input was PBMCs or T cells enriched from blood (not recorded which). The TCR sequence derives from a woman younger than 45 with acute COVID-19. DNA for the CDR3: TGCGCCAGCAGCTTGGCCGGCAGGGTCGGTGCCGGGGAGCTGTTTTTT. It translates to CASSLAGRVGAGELFF.